This T cell receptor beta chain was profiled in a study of OX40 agonist ivuxolimab in advanced cancers. The study, taken as a whole, reports: The study observed clonal expansion of CD4+ and CD8+ blood T cells by week 6 at 0.1 to 3.0 mg/kg.

Sequenced by immunoSEQ multiplex PCR; TCRdb stores in-frame clones only, minus some. The sample shows 60,000 to 75,000 clones, approximately 89% of them seen only once. Remarks on this clone: What it binds is not known.

This specimen consisted of CD4+ or CD8+ T cells sorted from blood, obtained in a trial of the OX40 agonist ivuxolimab. This receptor was obtained from an adult with an advanced solid tumor such as melanoma, head and neck, liver or kidney cancer.

CDR3 region: CASSPGGAALGNTIYF. CDR3 nucleotide sequence: TGCGCCAGCAGCCCGGGGGGCGCAGCTCTTGGAAACACCATATATTTT. The chain carries TRBV5-1 and TRBJ1-3; D may be TRBD1 (6 bases). The CDR3 length is 16 residues. In germline, CDR1 is SGHRS, CDR2 YFSETQ. V shed 4 bases and J shed 3 bases, with 17 bases lying between them.